These 27 T cell receptor beta chains were all obtained from the same sample, sequenced in a study of T cells in Graves' hyperthyroidism and ophthalmopathy. RNA transcripts were the template for amplifying TCR beta CDR3 regions. HTBI primers drove first-round RT-PCR of the TCR CDR3. MiXCR, run by TCRdb on the multiplex PCR reads, gives a single entry per CDR3 protein. This sample has around 690,000 distinct CDR3 sequences, with around 20% found just once. Input material: blood. All receptors come from a man aged 25 to 40 with Graves' ophthalmopathy.

This chain joins TRBV28 and TRBJ1-1, with 10 bases matching TRBD1. Germline V gene lookup returns CDR1 MDHEN and CDR2 SYDVKM. Trimming took 8 bases from V and 11 from J; bases not matched to a gene: 11. This CDR3 has 13 residues. CDR3 sequence reads: CASRGPGQGEAFF. The DNA of the CDR3 is TGTGCCAGCCGAGGTCCTGGACAGGGGGAGGCTTTCTTT.

This clonotype turned up a few times. The chain carries TRBV6-1 and TRBJ2-7, with 11 bases matching TRBD2. Germline-derived CDR1 and CDR2 are MNHNS and SASEGT. The junction had 13 bases not matched to a gene; V was cut back by 1 base and J by 2 bases. This CDR3 region has 19 residues. As DNA, the CDR3 is TGTGCCAGCAGTGAAGTATACCCCCCGTTGACTAGCGGGACCTACGAGCAGTACTTC. It codes for CASSEVYPPLTSGTYEQYF.

This clonotype showed up just a few times. J is TRBJ1-2 and V is TRBV28, with TRBD1 identical over 7 bases. The CDR3 length is 12 residues. The ends lost 5 bases at V and 6 bases at J; junction bases unmatched: 3. Per germline, CDR1 MDHEN and CDR2 SYDVKM. The CDR3 loop reads CASSDTGDGYTF. CDR3 DNA: TGTGCCAGCAGTGACACAGGGGATGGCTACACCTTC.

There are a few counts of this clonotype. The V and J genes are TRBV12-3 or TRBV12-4 and TRBJ2-7; 14 bases fit TRBD2. The length of the CDR3 is 16 residues. Trimming cost V 6 bases and J 0 bases; bases outside gene matches: 4. CDR3 nucleotide sequence: TGTGCCAGCAGGGGGACTAGCGGGAGTATCTCCTACGAGCAGTACTTC. Translation: CASRGTSGSISYEQYF.

This clonotype came up a few times. The J gene is TRBJ2-2, the V gene TRBV7-2; 9 bases align to TRBD2. V was pared by 1 base and J by 1 base, with 7 bases of the junction left unmatched. The CDR3 loop spans 18 amino acids. Germline-derived CDR1 and CDR2 are SGHTA and FQGNSA. The CDR3 nucleotides read TGTGCCAGCAGCTTAGGAGGCGGGAGGGCCGGGAACACCGGGGAGCTGTTTTTT. This encodes CASSLGGGRAGNTGELFF.

CDR3: CAISFLGQASSYNEQFF. CDR3 sequence (DNA): TGTGCCATCAGCTTTCTCGGACAGGCCAGCTCCTACAATGAGCAGTTCTTC. The chain has TRBV10-3 and TRBJ2-1, with 7 positions matching TRBD1. With 6 bases clipped from V and 0 bases from J, the junction kept 11 bases outside the gene matches. CDR1 is ENHRY and CDR2 is SYGVKD in the germline V gene. This CDR3 has 17 amino acids.

This sequence joins TRBV20-1 and TRBJ2-1; a weak D match, TRBD2 (5 bases). The CDR3 has 16 residues. V gave up 0 bases and J gave up 0 bases, with 12 bases separating them. CDR1 is DFQATT and CDR2 is SNEGSKA in the germline V gene (reference sequence). CDR3 sequence: CSARDLDWSSYNEQFF. The CDR3, as DNA: TGCAGTGCTAGAGATCTGGACTGGAGCTCCTACAATGAGCAGTTCTTC.

J is TRBJ2-3 and V is TRBV18; D not certain. CDR3 length equals 14 residues. The germline V gene encodes CDR1 KGHSH and CDR2 LQKENI. Trimming pared 3 bases from V and 3 bases from J, leaving 10 bases between. CDR3: CASSPAVRTDTQYF. The CDR3 DNA sequence: TGTGCCAGCTCACCCGCGGTCCGGACAGATACGCAGTATTTT.

This chain uses TRBV5-1 with TRBJ2-2; the match to TRBD2 covers 11 bases. V shed 2 bases, J shed 3 bases, and the junction held 9 bases outside the gene matches. The CDR3 is 18 amino acids. Germline CDR1 SGHRS, CDR2 YFSETQ. The CDR3, as DNA: TGCGCCAGCAGCTTCAGGGAAGGGACTAGCGGACACACCGGGGAGCTGTTTTTT. Amino acid sequence: CASSFREGTSGHTGELFF.

The V gene is TRBV11-2, the J gene TRBJ2-5; 8 nucleotides align to TRBD1. CDR3 length: 17 amino acids. The V segment lost 0 bases and the J segment 5 bases; nucleotides outside the gene matches: 11. Per the germline V gene, CDR1 is SGHAT and CDR2 is FQNNGV. The chain's CDR3 is CASSLDTLQGAGETQYF. In DNA, the CDR3 is TGTGCCAGCAGCTTAGATACCCTTCAGGGGGCCGGGGAGACCCAGTACTTC.

There are many counts of this clonotype. J is TRBJ1-1 and V is TRBV3-1; no reliable D call. CDR1 LGHDT and CDR2 YNNKEL come from the germline V gene (reference sequence). With 0 bases removed from V and 7 bases from J, the gap between germline ends came to 6 bases. This CDR3 comprises 12 residues. The CDR3 reads CASSQEGSEAFF. In DNA form, the CDR3 reads TGTGCCAGCAGCCAAGAGGGCAGTGAAGCTTTCTTT.

V gene TRBV12-3 or TRBV12-4 combines with J gene TRBJ1-6; possible D gene TRBD1, 5 bases. Trimming took 7 bases from V and 6 from J, leaving 16 bases between them. The CDR3 loop spans 15 amino acids. CDR3 sequence (DNA): TGTGCCAGCACCCAGTGGGGGACTCTTAATTCACCCCTCCACTTT. Its translation: CASTQWGTLNSPLHF.

This clonotype was picked up many times. The chain combines TRBV28 with TRBJ1-2; 7 bases are a match to TRBD1. The CDR3 runs to 15 residues. Looked up from germline, CDR1 is MDHEN and CDR2 is SYDVKM. V was clipped by 5 bases and J by 3 bases; unmatched bases: 9. The CDR3 loop is CASSPRDRDDYGYTF. DNA of the CDR3: TGTGCCAGCAGTCCTCGAGACAGGGATGACTATGGCTACACCTTC.

This clonotype was seen only a few times. CDR3 amino acids: CASSPLYTGELFF. For the CDR3, the DNA is TGTGCCAGCAGCCCTTTATACACCGGGGAGCTGTTTTTT. This rearrangement joins TRBV7-6 to TRBJ2-2; D not resolved. V lost 5 bases, J lost 3 bases, and 7 bases lay in between. Germline V gene lookup returns CDR1 SGHVS and CDR2 FNYEAQ. This CDR3 comprises 13 residues.

The rearrangement links TRBV7-9 to TRBJ2-1; the match to TRBD2 covers 10 bases. The length of the CDR3 is 16 residues. V shed 8 bases and J 1 base; nucleotides not matched to a gene: 8. Germline CDR1 reads SEHNR; CDR2 reads FQNEAQ (reference sequence). The DNA of the CDR3 is TGTGCCAGCGCCTTTAGCGGGGGGAAGTCCTACAATGAGCAGTTCTTC. The encoded protein is CASAFSGGKSYNEQFF. Full variable domain (outside the CDR3, taken from reference TRBV7-9 and TRBJ2-1): DTGVSQNPRHKITKRGQNVTFRCDPISEHNRLYWYRQTLGQGPEFLTYFQNEAQLEKSRLLSDRFSAERPKGSFSTLEIQRTEQGDSAMYLCASAFSGGKSYNEQFFGPGTRLTVL.

The chain combines TRBV18 with TRBJ1-4, with unresolved D. Germline V gene lookup returns CDR1 KGHSH and CDR2 LQKENI. There are 14 residues in the CDR3. Trimming pared 5 bases from V and 0 bases from J, leaving 7 bases between. CDR3 bases: TGTGCCAGCTCAGAGAGGGCAACTAATGAAAAACTGTTTTTT. Protein sequence: CASSERATNEKLFF.

The chain recombines TRBV9 with TRBJ2-7; 7 bases fit TRBD1. With 4 bases clipped from V and 6 bases from J, the junction kept 7 bases outside the gene matches. From germline, CDR1 is SGDLS and CDR2 YYNGEE. The CDR3 has 13 residues. The CDR3 reads CASSPTGLFEQYF. The CDR3 coding sequence is TGTGCCAGCAGCCCGACAGGGCTATTCGAGCAGTACTTC. Looking up the rest from reference TRBV9 and TRBJ2-7 gives the full variable domain: DSGVTQTPKHLITATGQRVTLRCSPRSGDLSVYWYQQSLDQGLQFLIQYYNGEERAKGNILERFSAQQFPDLHSELNLSSLELGDSALYFCASSPTGLFEQYFGPGTRLTVT.

This clonotype was counted ten times or more. The CDR3 DNA is TGCAGTGCTAAGGGACTGGCCAAAAACATTCAGTACTTC. The encoded protein is CSAKGLAKNIQYF. The rearrangement uses TRBV20-1 and TRBJ2-4, with D maybe TRBD2 (6 bases). Germline CDR1 reads DFQATT; CDR2 reads SNEGSKA (reference sequence). The germline V and J ends were trimmed by 4 bases and 1 base, with 8 bases remaining between them. The CDR3 contains 13 residues.

This clonotype was seen at least ten times. The J gene is TRBJ2-7, the V gene TRBV6-1, with TRBD2 matching 7 bases. This CDR3 contains 14 residues. The germline gives CDR1 MNHNS, CDR2 SASEGT. The J segment lost 0 bases and the V segment lost 2 bases, leaving 1 base of the junction unmatched. Written as DNA, the CDR3 is TGTGCCAGCAGTGAACGGGGGGACTCCTACGAGCAGTACTTC. Its protein product is CASSERGDSYEQYF.

This sequence joins TRBV15 and TRBJ1-4, with D possibly being TRBD1 (5 bases). CDR1 is LNHNV, CDR2 YYDKDF, per germline (reference sequence). Trimming shortened V by 0 bases and J by 7 bases, and 15 bases separated the two germline ends. This CDR3 region has 16 residues. The CDR3 sequence: CATSRDSTGPIEKLFF. In DNA form, the CDR3 reads TGTGCCACCAGCAGAGATAGTACAGGTCCAATTGAAAAACTGTTTTTT.

This clonotype has only a few counts. This chain joins TRBV2 and TRBJ2-3; a possible D gene is TRBD2 (5 bases). CDR3 length: 14 residues. The germline V gene has CDR1 SNHLY and CDR2 FYNNEI. With 6 bases removed from V and 1 base from J, the gap between germline ends came to 11 bases. CDR3 bases: TGTGCCAGCAGCTCCGAGGGCCGCACAGATACGCAGTATTTT. This translates into CASSSEGRTDTQYF.

This clonotype was seen only a few times. This chain joins TRBV30 and TRBJ2-1; TRBD2 matches at 9 bases. The CDR3 totals 13 residues. Trimming took 5 bases from V and 6 from J; bases not matched to a gene: 5. The V gene's germline CDR1 is GTSNPN and CDR2 SVGIG (reference sequence). The CDR3 bases are TGTGCCTGGGGCGGGAGGGCCGGCAATGAGCAGTTCTTC. As protein: CAWGGRAGNEQFF.

This clonotype was picked up a small number of times. The chain joins TRBV6-2 or TRBV6-3 to TRBJ1-2, with D tentatively TRBD1 (5 bases). The CDR3 is 12 residues long. V dropped 0 bases and J dropped 8 bases, with 7 bases sitting between them. Germline-derived CDR1 and CDR2 are MNHEY and SVGEGT. CDR3 nucleotides: TGTGCCAGCAGTTACTCTTGGGGGGGCTACACCTTC. Its translation: CASSYSWGGYTF.

This clonotype was observed many times. This chain links TRBV6-2 or TRBV6-3 with TRBJ1-2; D not resolved. The CDR3 covers 13 residues. CDR1 MNHEY and CDR2 SVGEGT come from the germline V gene. V lost 2 bases, J lost 1 base, and 5 bases lay in between. The CDR3 sequence: CASSYEGNYGYTF. CDR3 DNA sequence: TGTGCCAGCAGTTACGAGGGTAACTATGGCTACACCTTC.

This clonotype showed up many times. The chain couples TRBV18 to TRBJ2-1; a weak D match, TRBD1 (6 bases). V was shortened by 2 bases and J by 7 bases, with 15 bases between the two germline ends. CDR1 and CDR2 from the germline V gene are KGHSH and LQKENI. The CDR3 runs 15 residues. In DNA, the CDR3 is TGTGCCAGCTCACCAGGTACGCAGGGGTGGAATGAGCAGTTCTTC. Its protein product is CASSPGTQGWNEQFF.

This clonotype occurred a few times. The chain carries TRBV7-2 and TRBJ1-2; D is unresolved. The CDR3 contains 14 residues. The V end lost 1 base, the J end lost 4 bases, and 10 bases lay between the germline ends. Germline V lookup: CDR1 SGHTA, CDR2 FQGNSA. CDR3 DNA sequence: TGTGCCAGCAGCTTAGAGTCGGTTTCCTATGGCTACACCTTC. It is translated as CASSLESVSYGYTF.

J is TRBJ2-5 and V is TRBV7-2, with D unresolved. V lost 1 base and J lost 0, with 9 bases in between. Germline V lookup: CDR1 SGHTA, CDR2 FQGNSA. The CDR3 has 15 amino acids. The CDR3 DNA follows: TGTGCCAGCAGCTTAGGGACGGGCTACCAAGAGACCCAGTACTTC. This translates into CASSLGTGYQETQYF.